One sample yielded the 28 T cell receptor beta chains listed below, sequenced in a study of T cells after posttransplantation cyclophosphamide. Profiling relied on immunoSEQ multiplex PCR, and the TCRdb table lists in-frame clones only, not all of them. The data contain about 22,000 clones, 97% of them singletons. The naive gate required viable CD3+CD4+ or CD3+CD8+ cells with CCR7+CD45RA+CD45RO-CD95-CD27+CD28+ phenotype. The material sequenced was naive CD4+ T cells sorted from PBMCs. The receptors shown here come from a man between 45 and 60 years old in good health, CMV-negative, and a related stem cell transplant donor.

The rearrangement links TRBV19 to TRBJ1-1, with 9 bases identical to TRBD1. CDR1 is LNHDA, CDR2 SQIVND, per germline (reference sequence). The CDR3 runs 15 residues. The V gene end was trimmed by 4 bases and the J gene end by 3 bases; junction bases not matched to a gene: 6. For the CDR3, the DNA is TGTGCCAGTAGTACCCGGGACAGGGCTGACACTGAAGCTTTCTTT. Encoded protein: CASSTRDRADTEAFF.

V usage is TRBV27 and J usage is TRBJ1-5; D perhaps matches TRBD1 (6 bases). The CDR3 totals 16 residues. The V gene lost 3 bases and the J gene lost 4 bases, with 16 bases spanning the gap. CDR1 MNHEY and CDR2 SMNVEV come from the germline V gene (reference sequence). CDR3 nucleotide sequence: TGTGCCAGCAGTTTCCAACCGGGACACCTGAATCAGCCCCAGCATTTT. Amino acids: CASSFQPGHLNQPQHF.

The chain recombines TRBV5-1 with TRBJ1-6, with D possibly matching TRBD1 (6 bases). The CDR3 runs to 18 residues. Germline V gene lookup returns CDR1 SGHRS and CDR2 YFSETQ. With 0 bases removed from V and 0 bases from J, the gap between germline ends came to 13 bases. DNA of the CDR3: TGCGCCAGCAGCTTGGGTGGGGCCAGGGGCTCCTATAATTCACCCCTCCACTTT. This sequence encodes CASSLGGARGSYNSPLHF.

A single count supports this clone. The CDR3 nucleotides are TGTGCCAGCAGCCTACGACAGGGGCCAGGGGGCTACACCTTC. The encoded protein is CASSLRQGPGGYTF. The V call is TRBV14, the J call TRBJ1-2, with 8 nucleotides matching TRBD1. The CDR3 extends over 14 amino acids. After removal of 4 bases from V and 8 bases from J, the junction contained 9 bases not matched to a gene. The V gene's germline CDR1 is SGHDN and CDR2 FVKESK. The complete variable domain, with remaining parts taken from reference TRBV14 and TRBJ1-2, reads EAGVTQFPSHSVIEKGQTVTLRCDPISGHDNLYWYRRVMGKEIKFLLHFVKESKQDESGMPNNRFLAERTGGTYSTLKVQPAELEDSGVYFCASSLRQGPGGYTFGSGTRLTVV.

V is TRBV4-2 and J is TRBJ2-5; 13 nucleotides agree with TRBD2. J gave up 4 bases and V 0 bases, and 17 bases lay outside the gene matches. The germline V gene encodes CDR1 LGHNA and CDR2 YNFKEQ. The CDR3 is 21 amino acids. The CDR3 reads CASSQDHRLHRTSGRRETQYF. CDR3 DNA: TGTGCCAGCAGCCAAGATCACCGTCTTCACAGGACTAGCGGGAGAAGAGAGACCCAGTACTTC.

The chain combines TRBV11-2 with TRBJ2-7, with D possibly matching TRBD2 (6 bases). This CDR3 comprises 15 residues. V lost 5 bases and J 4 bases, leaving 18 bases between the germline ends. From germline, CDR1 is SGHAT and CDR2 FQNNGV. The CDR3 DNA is TGTGCCAGCAGCACGACTAGAAATGGACGATACGAGCAGTACTTC. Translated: CASSTTRNGRYEQYF. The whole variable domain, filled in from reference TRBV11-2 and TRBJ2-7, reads EAGVAQSPRYKIIEKRQSVAFWCNPISGHATLYWYQQILGQGPKLLIQFQNNGVVDDSQLPKDRFSAERLKGVDSTLKIQPAKLEDSAVYLCASSTTRNGRYEQYFGPGTRLTVT.

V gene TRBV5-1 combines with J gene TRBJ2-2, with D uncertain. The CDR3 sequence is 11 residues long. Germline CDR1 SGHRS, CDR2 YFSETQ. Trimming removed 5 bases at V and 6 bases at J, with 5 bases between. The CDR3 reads CASRSPGELFF. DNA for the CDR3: TGCGCCAGCAGGAGCCCCGGGGAGCTGTTTTTT.

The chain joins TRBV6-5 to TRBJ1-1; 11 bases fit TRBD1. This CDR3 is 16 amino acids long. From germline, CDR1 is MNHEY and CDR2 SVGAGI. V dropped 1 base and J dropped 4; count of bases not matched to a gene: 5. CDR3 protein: CASSYYGQGASTEAFF. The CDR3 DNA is TGTGCCAGCAGTTACTACGGACAGGGGGCAAGCACTGAAGCTTTCTTT.

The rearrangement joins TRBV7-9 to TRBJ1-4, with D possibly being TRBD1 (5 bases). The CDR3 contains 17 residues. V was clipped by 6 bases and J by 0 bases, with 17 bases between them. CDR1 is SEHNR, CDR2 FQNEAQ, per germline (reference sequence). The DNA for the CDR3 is TGTGCCAGCAGTCTTCGGGGGGACCTTGCAACTAATGAAAAACTGTTTTTT. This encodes CASSLRGDLATNEKLFF.

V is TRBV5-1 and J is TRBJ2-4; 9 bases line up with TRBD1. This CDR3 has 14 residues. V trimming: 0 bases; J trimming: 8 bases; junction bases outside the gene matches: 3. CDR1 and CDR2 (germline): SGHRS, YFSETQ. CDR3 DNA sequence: TGCGCCAGCAGCTTGGCAAACAGGGGGCACATTCAGTACTTC. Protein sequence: CASSLANRGHIQYF. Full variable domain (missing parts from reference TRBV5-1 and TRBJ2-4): KAGVTQTPRYLIKTRGQQVTLSCSPISGHRSVSWYQQTPGQGLQFLFEYFSETQRNKGNFPGRFSGRQFSNSRSEMNVSTLELGDSALYLCASSLANRGHIQYFGAGTRLSVL.

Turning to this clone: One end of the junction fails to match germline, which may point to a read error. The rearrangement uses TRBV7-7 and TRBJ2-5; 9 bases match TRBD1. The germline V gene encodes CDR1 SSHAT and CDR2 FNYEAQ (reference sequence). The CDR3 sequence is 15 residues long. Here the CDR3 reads CASSSTGTGLKTQYF. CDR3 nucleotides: TGTGCTAGCAGCTCAACCGGGACAGGGTTAAAGACCCAGTACTTC.

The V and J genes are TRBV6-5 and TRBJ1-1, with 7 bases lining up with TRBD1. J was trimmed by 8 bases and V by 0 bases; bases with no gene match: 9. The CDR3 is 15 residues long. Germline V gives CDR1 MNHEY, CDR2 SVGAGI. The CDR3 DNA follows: TGTGCCAGCAGTTACTCGGGGGACAGTCCGAGAGAAGCTTTCTTT. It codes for CASSYSGDSPREAFF.

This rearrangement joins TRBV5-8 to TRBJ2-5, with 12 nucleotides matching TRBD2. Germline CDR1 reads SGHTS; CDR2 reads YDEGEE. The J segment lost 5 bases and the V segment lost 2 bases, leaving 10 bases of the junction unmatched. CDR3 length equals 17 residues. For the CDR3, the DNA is TGTGCCAGCAGCTTCGTGGCTAGCGGGAGGGCCCGGGAGACCCAGTACTTC. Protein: CASSFVASGRARETQYF.

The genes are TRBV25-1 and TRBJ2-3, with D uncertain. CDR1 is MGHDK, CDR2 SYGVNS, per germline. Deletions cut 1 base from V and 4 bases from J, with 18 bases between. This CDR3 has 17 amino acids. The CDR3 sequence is CASSEWVGDGLADTQYF. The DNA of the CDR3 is TGTGCCAGCAGTGAATGGGTCGGAGACGGGTTGGCAGATACGCAGTATTTT.

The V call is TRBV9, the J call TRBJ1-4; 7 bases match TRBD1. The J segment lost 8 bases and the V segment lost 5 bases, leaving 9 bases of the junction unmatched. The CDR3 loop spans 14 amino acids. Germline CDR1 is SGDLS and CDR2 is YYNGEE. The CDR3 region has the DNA TGTGCCAGCAGTGCGACAGGGTCTCCAGAAAAACTGTTTTTT. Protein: CASSATGSPEKLFF.

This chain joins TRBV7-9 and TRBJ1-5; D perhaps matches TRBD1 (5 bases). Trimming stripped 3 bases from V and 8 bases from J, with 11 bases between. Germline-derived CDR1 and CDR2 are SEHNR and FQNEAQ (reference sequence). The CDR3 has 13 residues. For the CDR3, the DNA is TGTGCCAGCAGCTTTACTCGGGGGGAGCCCCAGCATTTT. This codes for CASSFTRGEPQHF.

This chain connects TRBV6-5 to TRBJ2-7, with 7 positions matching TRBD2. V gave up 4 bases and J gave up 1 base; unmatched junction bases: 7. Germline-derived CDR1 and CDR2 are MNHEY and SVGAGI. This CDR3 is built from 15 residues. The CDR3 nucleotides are TGTGCCAGCAGTTCATCTAGCGGTCAATCCTACGAGCAGTACTTC. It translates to CASSSSSGQSYEQYF.

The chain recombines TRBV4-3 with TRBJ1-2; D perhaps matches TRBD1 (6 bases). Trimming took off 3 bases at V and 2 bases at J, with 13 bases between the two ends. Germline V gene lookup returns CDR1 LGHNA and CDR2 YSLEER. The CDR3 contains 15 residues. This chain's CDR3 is CASSQDPQGNYGYTF. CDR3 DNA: TGCGCCAGCAGCCAGGACCCGCAGGGGAACTATGGCTACACCTTC.

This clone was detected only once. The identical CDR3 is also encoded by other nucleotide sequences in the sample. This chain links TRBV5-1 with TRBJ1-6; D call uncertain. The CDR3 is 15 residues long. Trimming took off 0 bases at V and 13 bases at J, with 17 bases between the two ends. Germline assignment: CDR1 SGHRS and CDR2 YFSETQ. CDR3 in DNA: TGCGCCAGCAGCTTGGATAGCGTGGGAGGATCCCCCCTCCACTTT. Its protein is CASSLDSVGGSPLHF.

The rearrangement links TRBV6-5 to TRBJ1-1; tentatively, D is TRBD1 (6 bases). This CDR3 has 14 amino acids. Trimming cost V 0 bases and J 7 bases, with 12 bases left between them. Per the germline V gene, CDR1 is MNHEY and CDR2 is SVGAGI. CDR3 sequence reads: CASSYSFGTFEAFF. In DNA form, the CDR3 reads TGTGCCAGCAGTTACTCCTTTGGGACATTTGAAGCTTTCTTT.

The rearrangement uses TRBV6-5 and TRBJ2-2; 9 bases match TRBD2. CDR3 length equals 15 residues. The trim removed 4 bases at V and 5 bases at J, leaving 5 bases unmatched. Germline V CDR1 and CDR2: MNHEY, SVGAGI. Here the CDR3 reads CASSWIAGVTGELFF. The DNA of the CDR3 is TGTGCCAGCAGTTGGATAGCGGGGGTGACCGGGGAGCTGTTTTTT.

In DNA, the CDR3 is TGTGCCAGCAGCTTCTCACTAGCGGGAGGAGGGGGCACAGATACGCAGTATTTT. It yields the protein CASSFSLAGGGGTDTQYF. The chain links TRBV5-4 to TRBJ2-3, with 12 bases lining up with TRBD2. The CDR3 is made up of 18 amino acids. Trimming cost V 2 bases and J 1 base; bases outside gene matches: 8. Germline V gene sequence: CDR1 SGHNT, CDR2 YYREEE (reference sequence).

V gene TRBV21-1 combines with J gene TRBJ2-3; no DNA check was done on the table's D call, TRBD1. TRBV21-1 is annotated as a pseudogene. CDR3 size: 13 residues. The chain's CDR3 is CASRDSGPGTQYF. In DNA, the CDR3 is TGTGCCAGCAGGGACAGTGGCCCGGGTACGCAGTATTTT.

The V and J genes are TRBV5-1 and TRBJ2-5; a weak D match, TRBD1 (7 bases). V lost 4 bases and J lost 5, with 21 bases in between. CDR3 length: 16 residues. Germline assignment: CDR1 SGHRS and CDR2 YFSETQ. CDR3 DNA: TGCGCCAGCAGCCCACAGGGGCGCCTTGGAGGGGAGACCCAGTACTTC. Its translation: CASSPQGRLGGETQYF.

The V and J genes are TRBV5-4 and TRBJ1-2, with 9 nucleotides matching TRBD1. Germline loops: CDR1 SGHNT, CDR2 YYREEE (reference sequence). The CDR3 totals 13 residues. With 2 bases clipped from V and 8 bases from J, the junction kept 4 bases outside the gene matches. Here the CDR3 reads CASSLQGAQGYTF. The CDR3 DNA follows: TGTGCCAGCAGCTTACAGGGGGCACAGGGCTACACCTTC.

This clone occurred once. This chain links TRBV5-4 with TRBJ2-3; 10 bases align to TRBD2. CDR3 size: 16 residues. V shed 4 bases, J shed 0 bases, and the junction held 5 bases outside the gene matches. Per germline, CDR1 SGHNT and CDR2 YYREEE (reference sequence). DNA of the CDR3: TGTGCCAGCAGCACCCCGACTAGCGGGAGCACAGATACGCAGTATTTT. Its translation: CASSTPTSGSTDTQYF.

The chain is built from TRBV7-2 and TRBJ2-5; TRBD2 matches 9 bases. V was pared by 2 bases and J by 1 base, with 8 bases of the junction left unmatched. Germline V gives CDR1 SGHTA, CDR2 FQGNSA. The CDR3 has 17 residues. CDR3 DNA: TGTGCCAGCAGCTTACAATCAGTGCGGGGGGGCCAAGAGACCCAGTACTTC. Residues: CASSLQSVRGGQETQYF.

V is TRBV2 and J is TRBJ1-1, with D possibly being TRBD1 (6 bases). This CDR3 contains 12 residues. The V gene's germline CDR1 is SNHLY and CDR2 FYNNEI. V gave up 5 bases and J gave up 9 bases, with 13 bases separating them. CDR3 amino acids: CASSRTGLKAFF. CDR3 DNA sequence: TGTGCCAGCAGTCGCACAGGGTTAAAAGCTTTCTTT. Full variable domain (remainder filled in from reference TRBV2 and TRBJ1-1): EPEVTQTPSHQVTQMGQEVILRCVPISNHLYFYWYRQILGQKVEFLVSFYNNEISEKSEIFDDQFSVERPDGSNFTLKIRSTKLEDSAMYFCASSRTGLKAFFGQGTRLTVV.